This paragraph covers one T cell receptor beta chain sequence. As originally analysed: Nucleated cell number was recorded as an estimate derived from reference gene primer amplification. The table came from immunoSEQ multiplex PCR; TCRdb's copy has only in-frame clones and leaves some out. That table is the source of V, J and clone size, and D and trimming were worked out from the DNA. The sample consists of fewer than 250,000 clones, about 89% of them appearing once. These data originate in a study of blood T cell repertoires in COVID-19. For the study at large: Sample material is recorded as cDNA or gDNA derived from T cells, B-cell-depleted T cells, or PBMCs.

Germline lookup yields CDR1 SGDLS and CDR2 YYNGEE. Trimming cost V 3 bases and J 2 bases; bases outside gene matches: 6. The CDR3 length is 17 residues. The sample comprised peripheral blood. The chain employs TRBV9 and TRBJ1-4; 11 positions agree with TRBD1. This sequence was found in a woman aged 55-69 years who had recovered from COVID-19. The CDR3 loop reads CASSADRGLTTNEKLFF. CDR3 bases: TGTGCCAGCAGCGCGGACAGGGGGCTGACGACTAATGAAAAACTGTTTTTT.